A single sample gave rise to the 20 T cell receptor beta chains below, sequenced in a study of type 1 regulatory T cells. General observations from the study: Compared with non-Tr1 cells, Tr1 cells showed a narrower TCR repertoire.

MiXCR was run by TCRdb on the reads, yielding one entry per CDR3 protein. The sample records tens of thousands of distinct CDR3 sequences, 20% being singletons. The antigens these receptors bind are not known. Specimen: cultured type 1 regulatory T (Tr1) cells, either the whole culture or a sorted fraction (not recorded which). These receptors were obtained from a human donor in good health.

The sample holds a few counts of this clonotype. The gene calls are TRBV20-1 and TRBJ2-2; 9 bases are a match to TRBD2. Trimming cost V 2 bases and J 7 bases; bases outside gene matches: 5. Germline values: CDR1 DFQATT, CDR2 SNEGSKA (reference sequence). This CDR3 is 14 amino acids long. The CDR3 region is CSARIGTSYGELFF. The CDR3 bases are TGCAGTGCTAGAATCGGGACTAGCTACGGGGAGCTGTTTTTT.

The V gene is TRBV7-2, the J gene TRBJ1-5; D is ambiguous. Germline CDR1 and CDR2: SGHTA and FQGNSA. This CDR3 is built from 14 residues. The V gene lost 5 bases and the J gene lost 4 bases, with 12 bases spanning the gap. CDR3 sequence: CASSARRVNQPQHF. The CDR3 DNA follows: TGTGCCAGCAGCGCCCGACGAGTTAATCAGCCCCAGCATTTT.

This sequence joins TRBV20-1 and TRBJ2-1; tentatively, D is TRBD2 (5 bases). V was clipped by 0 bases and J by 2 bases, with 14 bases between them. The CDR3 length is 16 residues. CDR1 is DFQATT and CDR2 is SNEGSKA in the germline V gene (reference sequence). The DNA of the CDR3 is TGCAGTGCTAGAGATTTTCGAGGGAGAACCTACAATGAGCAGTTCTTC. Encoded protein: CSARDFRGRTYNEQFF.

By sample share, this clonotype is medium-sized. CDR3 nucleotide sequence: TGCAGTGCGGAGGTCTCCTACAATGAGCAGTTCTTC. Translated: CSAEVSYNEQFF. J is TRBJ2-1 and V is TRBV20-1; D is perhaps TRBD2 (5 bases). From germline, CDR1 is DFQATT and CDR2 SNEGSKA (reference sequence). This CDR3 is built from 12 residues. V was trimmed by 6 bases and J by 0 bases, leaving 6 bases between them.

The chain has TRBV10-3 and TRBJ2-3, with unresolved D. V lost 4 bases and J 4 bases, leaving 3 bases between the germline ends. The CDR3 runs 11 residues. CDR1 ENHRY and CDR2 SYGVKD come from the germline V gene. The CDR3 DNA reads as TGTGCCATCAGTGGGTCAGATACGCAGTATTTT. This codes for CAISGSDTQYF.

The genes are TRBV29-1 and TRBJ1-1; 9 bases align to TRBD1. The CDR3 spans 15 residues. Germline V gives CDR1 SQVTM, CDR2 ANQGSEA. V gave up 5 bases and J gave up 3 bases; unmatched junction bases: 10. DNA of the CDR3: TGCAGCGTTTGGGGACAGGGCCTATCGGACACTGAAGCTTTCTTT. Amino acids: CSVWGQGLSDTEAFF.

This clonotype was seen a few times. This sequence joins TRBV18 and TRBJ1-5; maybe TRBD1 (5 bases). The CDR3 is 14 residues long. Trimming took off 4 bases at V and 7 bases at J, with 14 bases between the two ends. The germline gives CDR1 KGHSH, CDR2 LQKENI. DNA for the CDR3: TGTGCCAGCTCACGAGGGGTGCGCGAACAGCCCCAGCATTTT. Protein: CASSRGVREQPQHF.

The chain joins TRBV20-1 to TRBJ1-5; 8 positions agree with TRBD1. The V gene's germline CDR1 is DFQATT and CDR2 SNEGSKA (reference sequence). The trim removed 3 bases at V and 4 bases at J, leaving 2 bases unmatched. The CDR3 has 13 amino acids. CDR3 sequence: CSARDRANQPQHF. DNA of the CDR3: TGCAGTGCTAGGGACAGGGCGAATCAGCCCCAGCATTTT.

The J gene is TRBJ2-2, the V gene TRBV29-1, with D possibly TRBD1 on 7 matching bases. The CDR3 contains 13 residues. CDR1 and CDR2 from the germline V gene are SQVTM and ANQGSEA. V lost 5 bases to trimming and J lost 7 bases, with 14 bases between them. This CDR3 is CSVLQGGFGELFF. The CDR3, as DNA: TGCAGCGTTCTGCAGGGGGGCTTCGGGGAGCTGTTTTTT.

This clonotype was observed a handful of times. The rearrangement joins TRBV29-1 to TRBJ2-1; D possibly corresponds to TRBD1 (6 bases). Germline lookup yields CDR1 SQVTM and CDR2 ANQGSEA. The CDR3 contains 11 residues. The germline V and J ends were trimmed by 6 bases and 7 bases, with 10 bases remaining between them. The chain's CDR3 is CSVTGENEQFF. CDR3 DNA sequence: TGCAGCGTGACAGGTGAAAATGAGCAGTTCTTC.

This clonotype was seen repeatedly, ten times or more. The chain couples TRBV28 to TRBJ1-1; 8 bases are a match to TRBD1. The length of the CDR3 is 12 residues. Germline V CDR1 and CDR2: MDHEN, SYDVKM. The ends lost 7 bases at V and 5 bases at J; junction bases unmatched: 3. The CDR3 coding sequence is TGTGCCAGCAAGACAGGGGTGACTGAAGCTTTCTTT. It codes for CASKTGVTEAFF.

This chain uses TRBV20-1 with TRBJ2-1; 12 positions agree with TRBD2. Germline CDR1 is DFQATT and CDR2 is SNEGSKA (reference sequence). The CDR3 has 16 residues. V shed 2 bases and J 5 bases; nucleotides not matched to a gene: 7. CDR3 nucleotides: TGCAGTGCTAGAATTTGGACTAGCGGGACCCACAATGAGCAGTTCTTC. Protein product: CSARIWTSGTHNEQFF.

This sequence joins TRBV2 and TRBJ2-1; D is perhaps TRBD2 (6 bases). Per germline, CDR1 SNHLY and CDR2 FYNNEI. The V end lost 0 bases, the J end lost 4 bases, and 16 bases lay between the germline ends. The CDR3 is 17 amino acids. The CDR3 is CASSEALSAGRYNEQFF. As DNA, the CDR3 is TGTGCCAGCAGTGAAGCGCTTTCGGCGGGACGTTACAATGAGCAGTTCTTC.

In DNA form, the CDR3 reads TGTGCCAGCAGCCCGAAGGGGAATTCACCCCTCCACTTT. It translates to CASSPKGNSPLHF. V is TRBV12-3 or TRBV12-4 and J is TRBJ1-6, with TRBD1 as a possible D gene (5 bases). This CDR3 region has 13 residues. V was cut by 6 bases and J by 7 bases, with 10 bases left in between.

The rearrangement uses TRBV6-2 or TRBV6-3 and TRBJ2-3; D assignment may be TRBD1 or TRBD2 (5 bases each). Trimming removed 6 bases from V and 1 base from J, with 8 bases in between. Germline loops: CDR1 MNHEY, CDR2 SVGEGT. This CDR3 region has 13 residues. CDR3 nucleotide sequence: TGTGCCAGCAGCCGGGACCGCACAGATACGCAGTATTTT. Its protein product is CASSRDRTDTQYF.

The rearrangement uses TRBV15 and TRBJ1-5; 7 nucleotides line up with TRBD1. The ends lost 0 bases at V and 4 bases at J; junction bases unmatched: 9. CDR1 is LNHNV and CDR2 is YYDKDF in the germline V gene (reference sequence). The length of the CDR3 is 17 residues. The CDR3 nucleotides are TGTGCCACCAGCAGAGATTTTGAAGGGGGCCGGAATCAGCCCCAGCATTTT. Translated: CATSRDFEGGRNQPQHF.

The chain joins TRBV20-1 to TRBJ2-1; the D gene is possibly TRBD2 (5 bases). This CDR3 has 10 residues. V was clipped by 6 bases and J by 12 bases, with 12 bases between them. Germline V gives CDR1 DFQATT, CDR2 SNEGSKA (reference sequence). The CDR3 loop is CSAYSARQFF. The DNA for the CDR3 is TGCAGTGCCTATAGCGCGAGGCAGTTCTTC.

The table lists this clonotype with a few counts. The chain joins TRBV9 to TRBJ2-1; TRBD2 matches 8 bases. J was trimmed by 7 bases and V by 4 bases; bases with no gene match: 10. CDR3 size: 15 residues. In germline, CDR1 is SGDLS, CDR2 YYNGEE. CDR3 loop: CASSPRLANLNEQFF. CDR3 DNA: TGTGCCAGCAGCCCCCGACTAGCGAACCTTAATGAGCAGTTCTTC.

The sample holds a few counts of this clonotype. V is TRBV3-1 and J is TRBJ2-1; D unresolved. CDR1 and CDR2 from the germline V gene are LGHDT and YNNKEL (reference sequence). Trimming removed 1 base at V and 12 bases at J, with 16 bases between. The CDR3 length is 14 residues. The CDR3 bases are TGTGCCAGCAGCCAAGGGGCTATCGACGGGCCGCAGTTCTTC. It is translated as CASSQGAIDGPQFF.

V is TRBV27 and J is TRBJ1-4; the match to TRBD1 covers 7 bases. V trimming: 3 bases; J trimming: 7 bases; junction bases outside the gene matches: 5. Germline V CDR1 and CDR2: MNHEY, SMNVEV (reference sequence). The CDR3 contains 14 residues. The CDR3 protein is CASSLEGASEKLFF. Written as DNA, the CDR3 is TGTGCCAGCAGTTTGGAGGGGGCTAGTGAAAAACTGTTTTTT.